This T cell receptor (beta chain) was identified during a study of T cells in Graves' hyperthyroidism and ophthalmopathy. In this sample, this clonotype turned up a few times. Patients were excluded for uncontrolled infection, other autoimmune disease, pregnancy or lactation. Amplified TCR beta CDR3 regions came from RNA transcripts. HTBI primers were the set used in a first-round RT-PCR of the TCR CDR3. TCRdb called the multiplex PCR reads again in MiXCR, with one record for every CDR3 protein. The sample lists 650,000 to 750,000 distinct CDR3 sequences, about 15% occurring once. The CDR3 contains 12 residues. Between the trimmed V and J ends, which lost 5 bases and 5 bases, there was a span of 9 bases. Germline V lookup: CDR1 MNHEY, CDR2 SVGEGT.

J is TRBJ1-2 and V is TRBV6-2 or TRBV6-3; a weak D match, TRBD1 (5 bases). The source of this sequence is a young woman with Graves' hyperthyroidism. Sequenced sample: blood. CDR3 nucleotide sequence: TGTGCCAGCAGTCATGGGACGTATGGCTACACCTTC. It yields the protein CASSHGTYGYTF.